This is a list of T cell receptor beta chains from one sample in a study of blood T cell repertoires in COVID-19. Sequencing used immunoSEQ multiplex PCR; TCRdb keeps in-frame clones, though not all of them. The repertoire consists of 110,000 or so clones, with 85% occurring once and the leading ten covering about 13%. Input material: peripheral blood. The receptors derive from a human donor in a cohort sampled during active COVID-19. Both conserved end residues are part of each CDR3. The D gene is left open where the match is weak. Only some rows state a clone size, as once, few, many or a class for expanded clones.

size | D | J | V | DNA | CDR3
once | NA | TRBJ1-2 | TRBV6-6 | TGTGCCAGCAGTCCGGGACTAAACTATGGCTACACCTTC | CASSPGLNYGYTF
NA | NA | TRBJ1-1 | TRBV7-9 | TGTGCCAGCAGCTTACATAAGCGGGGCGAGGACACTGAAGCTTTCTTT | CASSLHKRGEDTEAFF
NA | NA | TRBJ1-6 | TRBV28 | TGTGCCAGCAGTGGGGTGGGAGTTTCACCCCTCCACTTT | CASSGVGVSPLHF
once | NA | TRBJ2-5 | TRBV18 | TGTGCCAGCTCACCACCGGCTAGCGACGAGACCCAGTACTTC | CASSPPASDETQYF
NA | TRBD1 | TRBJ2-7 | TRBV6-5 | TGTGCCAGCAGTTACTCTGGGGGACAGGGGGCTTACGAGCAGTACTTC | CASSYSGGQGAYEQYF
NA | TRBD2 | TRBJ2-1 | TRBV18 | TGTGCCAGCTCACCCATAGGACTAGCGGGGTCCTACAATGAGCAGTTCTTC | CASSPIGLAGSYNEQFF
once | NA | TRBJ1-2 | TRBV6-1 | TGTGCCAGCAGTGAAGCGGGCAGGGGAAGCTATGGCTACACCTTC | CASSEAGRGSYGYTF
NA | NA | TRBJ1-1 | TRBV7-8 | TGTGCCAGCAGCCCCCGGGGTGGTGAAGCTTTCTTT | CASSPRGGEAFF
NA | NA | TRBJ1-6 | TRBV3-1/TRBV3-2 | TGTGCCAGCAGCCAAGATGCCACAGCTAATTCACCCCTCCACTTT | CASSQDATANSPLHF
NA | NA | TRBJ1-5 | TRBV6-2/TRBV6-3 | TGTGCCAGCAGTGCCCCGGTTGGCAATCAGCCCCAGCATTTT | CASSAPVGNQPQHF
NA | TRBD1 | TRBJ1-4 | TRBV3-1/TRBV3-2 | TGTGCCAGCAGCCAAGCCGACAGGGGTGGAGGTGAAAAACTGTTTTTT | CASSQADRGGGEKLFF
NA | TRBD2 | TRBJ2-5 | TRBV11-1 | TGTGCCAGCAGCCTCGGGACTAGCGGAACGACCCAGTACTTC | CASSLGTSGTTQYF
NA | NA | TRBJ1-2 | TRBV27 | TGTGCCAGCAGTTTAGGGCAGGGCATGGGCTACACCTTC | CASSLGQGMGYTF
NA | TRBD2 | TRBJ2-4 | TRBV6-4 | TGTGCCAGCTGGAGACTAGCGGGGAAAAACATTCAGTACTTC | CASWRLAGKNIQYF
NA | TRBD1 | TRBJ2-7 | TRBV25-1 | TGTGCCAGCAGAGGGACAGGACTCCTTGAGCAGTACTTC | CASRGTGLLEQYF
NA | TRBD1 | TRBJ2-1 | TRBV5-4 | TGTGCCAGCAGCTTCGGACAGGGCTCCTACAATGAGCAGTTCTTC | CASSFGQGSYNEQFF
NA | NA | TRBJ1-5 | TRBV28 | TGTGCCAGCAGCCGAGGGCAGGGGCTTAATCAGCCCCAGCATTTT | CASSRGQGLNQPQHF
few | NA | TRBJ1-4 | TRBV7-2 | TGTGCCAGCAGCTTACACGGCGGAACTGAAAAACTGTTTTTT | CASSLHGGTEKLFF
once | NA | TRBJ2-2 | TRBV18 | TGTGCCAGCTCACCTATAACCGGGGAGCTGTTTTTT | CASSPITGELFF
NA | TRBD1 | TRBJ1-2 | TRBV7-2 | TGTGCCAGCAGCTTAGGAGGAGGCAGGGGGCCCACCTATGGCTACACCTTC | CASSLGGGRGPTYGYTF
NA | NA | TRBJ2-1 | TRBV7-8 | TGTGCCAACAAGTCACCGGGGTCCAATGAGCAGTTCTTC | CANKSPGSNEQFF
NA | TRBD1 | TRBJ2-7 | TRBV5-1 | TGCGCCAGCAGCTTGAACAGGGGACCCTCCTACGAGCAGTACTTC | CASSLNRGPSYEQYF
NA | TRBD1 | TRBJ1-5 | TRBV6-2/TRBV6-3 | TGTGCCAGCAGTTACCCGGGACAGGGCTACAATCAGCCCCAGCATTTT | CASSYPGQGYNQPQHF
NA | NA | TRBJ1-2 | TRBV29-1 | TGCAGCGCAACCGGGAGTTTCTATGGCTACACCTTC | CSATGSFYGYTF
NA | NA | TRBJ1-1 | TRBV6-2/TRBV6-3 | TGTGCCAGCAGTTACGTCTTGAACACTGAAGCTTTCTTT | CASSYVLNTEAFF
NA | TRBD1 | TRBJ2-5 | TRBV6-5 | TGTGCCAGCAGTTCCCGGGACAGGGGTCATGAGACCCAGTACTTC | CASSSRDRGHETQYF
NA | TRBD2 | TRBJ2-5 | TRBV28 | TGTGCCAGCAGTCCCCTCTCCGGGGGACTACAAGAGACCCAGTACTTC | CASSPLSGGLQETQYF
NA | TRBD1 | TRBJ1-2 | TRBV19 | TGTGCCAGTACCACGACAGGGGCTAACTATGGCTACACCTTC | CASTTTGANYGYTF
NA | NA | TRBJ1-1 | TRBV15 | TGTGCCACCAGCAGACGAGACAGTTTCGGTGAAGCTTTCTTT | CATSRRDSFGEAFF
NA | NA | TRBJ2-2 | TRBV7-9 | TGTGCCAGCAGCCCTAGCCGGACTGTTTGGAACACCGGGGAGCTGTTTTTT | CASSPSRTVWNTGELFF
once | NA | TRBJ2-7 | TRBV10-3 | TGTGCCATCAGCACAGGGAGCTACGAGCAGTACTTC | CAISTGSYEQYF
NA | TRBD1 | TRBJ1-4 | TRBV7-2 | TGTGCCAGCAGCTGGACCGGGACAGGAGGGACATCTCTCGAAAAACTGTTTTTT | CASSWTGTGGTSLEKLFF
NA | TRBD2 | TRBJ2-7 | TRBV30 | TGTGCCTGGAGTTTGGGGGAGGGTTACGAGCAGTACTTC | CAWSLGEGYEQYF
NA | NA | TRBJ2-7 | TRBV10-1 | TGCGCCAGCAGTGGAGGACAAGCCTCCTCCTACGAGCAGTACTTC | CASSGGQASSYEQYF
NA | NA | TRBJ2-1 | TRBV6-6 | TGTGCCAGCAGTTACTCCCGGGACTTCGATGAGCAGTTCTTC | CASSYSRDFDEQFF
once | NA | TRBJ2-2 | TRBV2 | TGTGCCAGCAGGAGGGTTGACGGCGGGGAGCTGTTTTTT | CASRRVDGGELFF
NA | NA | TRBJ1-3 | TRBV15 | TGTGCCACCAGCAGCCTGGGAAACACCATATATTTT | CATSSLGNTIYF
NA | TRBD2 | TRBJ2-1 | TRBV9 | TGTGCCAGCAGCGTAGGACTAGCGGGGGGCCTCCAAAGCTCCTACAATGAGCAGTTCTTC | CASSVGLAGGLQSSYNEQFF